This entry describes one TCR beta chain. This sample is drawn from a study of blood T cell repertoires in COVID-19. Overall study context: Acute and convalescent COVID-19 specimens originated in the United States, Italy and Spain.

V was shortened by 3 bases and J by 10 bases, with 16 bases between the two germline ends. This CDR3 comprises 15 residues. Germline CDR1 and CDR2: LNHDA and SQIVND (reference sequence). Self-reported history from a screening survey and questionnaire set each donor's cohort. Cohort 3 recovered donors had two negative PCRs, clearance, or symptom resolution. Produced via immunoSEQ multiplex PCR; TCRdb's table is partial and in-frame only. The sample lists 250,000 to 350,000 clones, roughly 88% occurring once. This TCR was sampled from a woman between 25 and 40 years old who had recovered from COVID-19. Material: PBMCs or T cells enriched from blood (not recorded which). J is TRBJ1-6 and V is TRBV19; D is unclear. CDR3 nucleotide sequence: TGTGCCAGTAGTATCGCCGCGGGGATGAAATCACCCCTCCACTTT. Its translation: CASSIAAGMKSPLHF.